The T cell receptor (beta chain) under discussion was sequenced for a study of blood T cells in healthy people across ages (dated by TCRdb to the mid-2010s). As for the study more broadly: Template switching captured roughly one uniquely barcoded TCR beta cDNA molecule per two T cells in model experiments. To track age-related changes in TCR beta repertoire diversity, the study relied on deep sequencing normalized with unique cDNA molecular identifiers. Four age groups were formed from the donors: young (average approximately 15 years), middle-aged (approximately 39), aged (roughly 58) and long-lived (roughly 81). To avoid experimental bias, donors of different ages were spread randomly across the sequencing lanes. Two additional independent replicas of 1 million unique cDNA reads from the same blood draw were analyzed for two donors (one aged 18 to 30 and one aged 80 or older).

As to this clonotype: Its antigen remains undetermined. Base quality data are lacking; no much larger clone is found one base away.

Via the germline V gene (reference sequence), CDR1 is MNHEY and CDR2 SMNVEV. There are 15 amino acids in the CDR3, from cysteine to phenylalanine inclusive. Just the 45-base CDR3 DNA is kept, in frame starting at base 1. The germline ends are 17 bases apart after V is trimmed by 8 bases and J by 1 base. The library was obtained by 5' RACE. This sample was sequenced with an Illumina HiSeq 2500. The second PCR ran for about 7 to 11 cycles and used a J-beta primer mix along with a sample-barcoded 5' primer. A unique molecular identifier was introduced onto each TCR beta cDNA molecule by a template-switch 5' adaptor carrying 12 random nucleotides. Each sample yielded at least 3 million CDR3-containing paired-end reads. First-strand cDNA was synthesized from all RNA with the Mint cDNA synthesis kit, primed by a TRBC-specific oligonucleotide. All cDNA was treated with uracil-DNA glycosylase and then went through a first 18-cycle PCR with the universal primers M1SS and BC2_uni_R. For the original study's pipeline: Each sample was normalized by randomly selecting 1 million high-quality reads, each carrying a distinct molecular identifier. Reads sharing molecular identifiers were discarded rather than binned into consensus sequences. MiTCR, run with a Q25 quality threshold and the strictest error-elimination algorithm, handled CDR3 identification, clonotype clustering and error correction. Lower-bound total TCR beta diversity was estimated with a nonparametric unseen species model using Euler transformation. Using fastp trimming at Q25 and MiXCR clonotype assembly, TCRdb reanalyzed the public sequencing data and kept in-frame beta chains. A single entry per CDR3 protein holds the most common genes and DNA from its merged rows. TCRdb, rather than the study authors, made the V and J calls. The sample data list about 780,000 distinct CDR3 sequences, and about 42% of these were observed just once. Approximately 18% of the sample is in the top ten clones.

The donors were roughly 39 Caucasian individuals from Russia, aged roughly 6 to 90 years, who were systemically healthy. Around 10 milliliters of peripheral blood were collected from each donor into EDTA-treated Vacutainer tubes. PBMCs were isolated by Ficoll-Paque density-gradient centrifugation, with at least 6 million obtained per sample. Trizol reagent was used to extract total RNA from the PBMCs, yielding at least 5 micrograms per sample. For every donor, an aliquot of PBMCs went through flow cytometry to measure the percentages of naive CD45RAhigh/CD27high T cells. Overall study results and their limits: Estimates of total diversity based on one million sequenced T cells were regarded as lower bounds and as underestimates. Compared with the aged group, the long-lived group had more naive CD4+ T cells, fewer expanded clones and increased TCR diversity, suggesting age selection. As age increased, observed TCR beta diversity per million T cells dropped in a roughly linear way, and a significant reduction was already evident by age 40. Since profiling was done on bulk unsorted PBMCs, naive and antigen-experienced compartments could not be conclusively compared. Because the CMV infection status of the donors was unknown, age-related changes in expanded clonotypes may potentially have been confounded. There was a strong correlation between observed TCR beta diversity and the percentage of naive T cells measured by flow cytometry.

Sequencing input: blood. The receptor's source is a man at least 80 years old in good health. The sequence links TRBV27 to TRBJ2-5; the D gene is perhaps TRBD1, on 7 matching bases. The CDR3 corresponds to CASRMRGQSQETQYF. The DNA reads as follows: TGTGCCAGCCGGATGCGGGGACAGTCCCAAGAGACCCAGTACTTC.